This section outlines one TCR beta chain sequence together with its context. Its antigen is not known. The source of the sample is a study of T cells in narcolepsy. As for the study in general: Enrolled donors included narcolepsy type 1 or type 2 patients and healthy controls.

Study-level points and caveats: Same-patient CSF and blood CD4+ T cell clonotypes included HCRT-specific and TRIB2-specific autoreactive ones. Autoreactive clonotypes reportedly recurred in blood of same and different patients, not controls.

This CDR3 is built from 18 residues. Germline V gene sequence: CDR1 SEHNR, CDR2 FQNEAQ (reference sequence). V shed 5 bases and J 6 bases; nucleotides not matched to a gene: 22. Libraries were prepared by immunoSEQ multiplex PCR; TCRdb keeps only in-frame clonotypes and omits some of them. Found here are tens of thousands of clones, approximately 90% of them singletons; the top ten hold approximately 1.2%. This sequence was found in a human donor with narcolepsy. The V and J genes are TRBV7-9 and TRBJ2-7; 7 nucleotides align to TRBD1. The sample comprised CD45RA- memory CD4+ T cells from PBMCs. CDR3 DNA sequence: TGTGCCAGCAGCCTTCGCACCGGGACAGTGCGGAGAGAGGGCGAGCAGTACTTC. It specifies CASSLRTGTVRREGEQYF.